Below, one TCR beta chain is given with its context. Sequencing was performed with immunoSEQ multiplex PCR; in TCRdb, only in-frame clones are kept and a portion is missing. Altogether more than 40,000 clones are present, approximately 94% being singletons, with the ten largest covering roughly 4.7%. In germline, CDR1 is MNHEY, CDR2 SMNVEV (reference sequence). This CDR3 has 15 residues. V lost 5 bases, J lost 8 bases, and 18 bases lay in between. This entry comes from a study of T cell changes during pregnancy in multiple sclerosis. This receptor was taken from a female donor with multiple sclerosis, enrolled in a pregnancy study. This chain connects TRBV27 to TRBJ2-2; TRBD2 is a possible D gene (6 bases). The material sequenced was CD8+ T cells from peripheral blood mononuclear cells, taken in the first trimester of pregnancy. CDR3 loop: CASSGAGTPFGELFF. CDR3 in DNA: TGTGCCAGCAGTGGAGCCGGGACTCCGTTTGGGGAGCTGTTTTTT.